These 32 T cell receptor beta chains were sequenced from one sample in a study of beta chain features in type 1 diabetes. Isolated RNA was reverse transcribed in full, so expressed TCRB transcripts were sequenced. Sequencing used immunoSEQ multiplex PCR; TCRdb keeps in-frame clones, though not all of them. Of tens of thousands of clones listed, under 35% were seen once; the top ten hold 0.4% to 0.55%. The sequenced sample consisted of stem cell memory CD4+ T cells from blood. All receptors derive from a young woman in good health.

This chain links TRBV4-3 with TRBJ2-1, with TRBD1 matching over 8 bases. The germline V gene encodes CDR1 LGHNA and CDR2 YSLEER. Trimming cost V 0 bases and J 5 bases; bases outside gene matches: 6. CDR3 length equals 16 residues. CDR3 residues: CASSQDPTGDHNEQFF. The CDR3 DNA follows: TGCGCCAGCAGCCAAGACCCGACAGGGGACCACAATGAGCAGTTCTTC.

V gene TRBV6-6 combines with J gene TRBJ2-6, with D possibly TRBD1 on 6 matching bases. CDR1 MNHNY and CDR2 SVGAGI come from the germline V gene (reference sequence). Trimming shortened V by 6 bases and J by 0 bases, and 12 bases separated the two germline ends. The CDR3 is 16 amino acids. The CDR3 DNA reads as TGTGCCAGCAGGACAGGTTACTTCTCTGGGGCCAACGTCCTGACTTTC. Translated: CASRTGYFSGANVLTF.

The CDR3 DNA reads as TGCACCAGCACCCTGGGTCCGCGGGACGATACGCAGTATTTT. Translation gives CTSTLGPRDDTQYF. This rearrangement joins TRBV1 to TRBJ2-3; the table calls TRBD2, which could not be checked here. TRBV1 is listed as a pseudogene. The CDR3 runs 14 residues.

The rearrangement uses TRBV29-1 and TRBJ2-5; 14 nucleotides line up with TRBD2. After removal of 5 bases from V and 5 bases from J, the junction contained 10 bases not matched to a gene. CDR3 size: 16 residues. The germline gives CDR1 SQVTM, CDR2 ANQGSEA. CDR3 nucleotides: TGCAGCGTTCCCCCCGGGACTAGCGGGGGTTGGGAGACCCAGTACTTC. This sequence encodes CSVPPGTSGGWETQYF.

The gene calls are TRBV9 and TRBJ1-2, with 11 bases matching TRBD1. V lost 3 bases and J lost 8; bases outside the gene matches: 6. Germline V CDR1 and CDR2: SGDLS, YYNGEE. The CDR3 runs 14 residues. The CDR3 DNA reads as TGTGCCAGCAGCGCTAGGACAGGGGGCGGGGGCTACACCTTC. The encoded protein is CASSARTGGGGYTF.

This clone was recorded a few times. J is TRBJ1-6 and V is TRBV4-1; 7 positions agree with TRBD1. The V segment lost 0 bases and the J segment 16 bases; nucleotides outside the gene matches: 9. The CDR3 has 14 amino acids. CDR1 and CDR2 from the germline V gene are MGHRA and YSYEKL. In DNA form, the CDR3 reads TGCGCCAGCAGCCAAGACCGCCGGGACAGCCCTCTCCACTTT. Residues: CASSQDRRDSPLHF.

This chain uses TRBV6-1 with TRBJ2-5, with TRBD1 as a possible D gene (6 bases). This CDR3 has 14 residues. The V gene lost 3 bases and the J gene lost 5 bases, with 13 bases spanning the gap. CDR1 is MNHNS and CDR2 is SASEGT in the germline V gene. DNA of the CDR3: TGTGCCAGCAGTGACAGGGGAATACAGGAGACCCAGTACTTC. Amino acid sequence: CASSDRGIQETQYF.

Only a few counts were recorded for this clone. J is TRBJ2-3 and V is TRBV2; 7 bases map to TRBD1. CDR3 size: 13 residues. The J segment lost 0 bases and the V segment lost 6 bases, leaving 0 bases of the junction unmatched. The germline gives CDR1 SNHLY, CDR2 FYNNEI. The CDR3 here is CASRTGSTDTQYF. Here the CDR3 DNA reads TGTGCCAGCAGGACAGGGAGCACAGATACGCAGTATTTT.

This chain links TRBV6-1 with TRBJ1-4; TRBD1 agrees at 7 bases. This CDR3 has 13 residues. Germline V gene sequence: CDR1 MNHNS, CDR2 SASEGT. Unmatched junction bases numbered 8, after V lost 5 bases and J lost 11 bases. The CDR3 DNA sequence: TGTGCCAGCAGTTCCCGAGGGGGCGAGAAACTGTTTTTT. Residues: CASSSRGGEKLFF.

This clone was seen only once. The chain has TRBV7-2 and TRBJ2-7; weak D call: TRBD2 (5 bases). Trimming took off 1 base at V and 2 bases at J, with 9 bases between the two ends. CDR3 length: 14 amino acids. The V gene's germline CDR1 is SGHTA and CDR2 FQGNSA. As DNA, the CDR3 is TGTGCCAGCAGCTTAGGAGGGCCACCCTACGAGCAGTACTTC. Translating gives CASSLGGPPYEQYF.

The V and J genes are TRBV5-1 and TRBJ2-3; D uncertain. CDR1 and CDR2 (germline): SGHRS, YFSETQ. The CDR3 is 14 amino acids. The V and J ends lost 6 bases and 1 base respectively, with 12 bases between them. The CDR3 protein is CASTSESGTDTQYF. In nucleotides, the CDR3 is TGCGCCAGCACCTCTGAGAGTGGCACAGATACGCAGTATTTT.

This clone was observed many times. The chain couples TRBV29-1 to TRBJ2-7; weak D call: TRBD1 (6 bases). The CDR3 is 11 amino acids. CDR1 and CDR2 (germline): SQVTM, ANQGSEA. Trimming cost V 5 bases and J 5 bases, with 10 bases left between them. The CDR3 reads CSVRDTHEQYF. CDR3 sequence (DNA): TGCAGCGTTCGGGACACCCACGAGCAGTACTTC.

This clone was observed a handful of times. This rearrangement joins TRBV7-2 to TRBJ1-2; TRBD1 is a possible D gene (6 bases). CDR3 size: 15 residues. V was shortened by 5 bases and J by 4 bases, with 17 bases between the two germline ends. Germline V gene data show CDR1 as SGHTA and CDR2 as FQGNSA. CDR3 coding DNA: TGTGCCAGCAGCGCCGAGAATCGAGGGGGCTATGGCTACACCTTC. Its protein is CASSAENRGGYGYTF.

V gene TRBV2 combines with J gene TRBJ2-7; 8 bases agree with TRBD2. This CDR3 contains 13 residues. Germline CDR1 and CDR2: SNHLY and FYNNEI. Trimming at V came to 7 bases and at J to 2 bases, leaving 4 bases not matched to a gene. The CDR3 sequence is CASTGGGAYEQYF. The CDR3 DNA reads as TGTGCCAGCACCGGGGGGGGCGCCTACGAGCAGTACTTC.

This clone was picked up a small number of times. CDR3 sequence: CASTTWASGANVLTF. As DNA, the CDR3 is TGTGCCAGCACCACGTGGGCCTCTGGGGCCAACGTCCTGACTTTC. The chain is built from TRBV11-2 and TRBJ2-6; D is ambiguous. The germline V and J ends were trimmed by 7 bases and 0 bases, with 10 bases remaining between them. Germline-derived CDR1 and CDR2 are SGHAT and FQNNGV. This CDR3 is 15 amino acids long.

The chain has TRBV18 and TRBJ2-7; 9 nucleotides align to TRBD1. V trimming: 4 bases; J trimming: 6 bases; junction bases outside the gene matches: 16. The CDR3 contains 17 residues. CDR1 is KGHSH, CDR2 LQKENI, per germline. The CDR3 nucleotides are TGTGCCAGCTCACGAGCGATGTTACAGGGGGCTCCCTCCGAGCAGTACTTC. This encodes CASSRAMLQGAPSEQYF.

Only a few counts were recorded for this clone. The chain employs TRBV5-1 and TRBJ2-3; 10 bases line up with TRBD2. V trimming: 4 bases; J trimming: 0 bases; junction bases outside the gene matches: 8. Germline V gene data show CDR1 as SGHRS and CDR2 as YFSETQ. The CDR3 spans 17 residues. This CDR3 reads CASSPYGLAASTDTQYF. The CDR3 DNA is TGCGCCAGCAGCCCGTACGGACTAGCGGCCAGCACAGATACGCAGTATTTT.

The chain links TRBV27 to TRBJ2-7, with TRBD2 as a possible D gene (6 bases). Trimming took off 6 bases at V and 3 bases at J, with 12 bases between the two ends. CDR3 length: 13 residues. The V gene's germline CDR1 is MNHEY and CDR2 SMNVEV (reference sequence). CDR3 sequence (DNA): TGTGCCAGCAGGAGTCCGGGAGTCTACGAGCAGTACTTC. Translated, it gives CASRSPGVYEQYF.

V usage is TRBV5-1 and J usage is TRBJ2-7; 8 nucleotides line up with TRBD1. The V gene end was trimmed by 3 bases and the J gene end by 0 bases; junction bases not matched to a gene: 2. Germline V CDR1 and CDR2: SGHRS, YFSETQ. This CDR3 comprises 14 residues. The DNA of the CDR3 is TGCGCCAGCAGCTCGGGACAGGTCTCCTACGAGCAGTACTTC. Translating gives CASSSGQVSYEQYF.

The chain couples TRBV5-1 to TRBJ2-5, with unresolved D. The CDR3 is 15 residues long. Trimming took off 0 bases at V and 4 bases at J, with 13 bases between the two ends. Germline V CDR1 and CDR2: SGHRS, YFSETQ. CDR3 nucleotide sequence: TGCGCCAGCAGCTTGGGGGCCTCCCTCGGAGAGACCCAGTACTTC. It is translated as CASSLGASLGETQYF. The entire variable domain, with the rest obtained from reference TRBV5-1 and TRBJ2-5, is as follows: KAGVTQTPRYLIKTRGQQVTLSCSPISGHRSVSWYQQTPGQGLQFLFEYFSETQRNKGNFPGRFSGRQFSNSRSEMNVSTLELGDSALYLCASSLGASLGETQYFGPGTRLLVL.

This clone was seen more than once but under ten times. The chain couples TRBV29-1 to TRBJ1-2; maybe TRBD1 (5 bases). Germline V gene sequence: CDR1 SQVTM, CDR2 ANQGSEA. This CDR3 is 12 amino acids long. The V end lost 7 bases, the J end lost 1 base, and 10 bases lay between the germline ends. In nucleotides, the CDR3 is TGCAGCGGCGGGGACGGTAACTATGGCTACACCTTC. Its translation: CSGGDGNYGYTF.

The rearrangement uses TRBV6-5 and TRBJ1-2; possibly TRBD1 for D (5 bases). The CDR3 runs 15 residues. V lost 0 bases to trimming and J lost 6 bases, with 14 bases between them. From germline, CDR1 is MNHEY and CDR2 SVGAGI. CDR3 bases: TGTGCCAGCAGTTACTCGTATACAGGCTGGGATGGCTACACCTTC. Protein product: CASSYSYTGWDGYTF.

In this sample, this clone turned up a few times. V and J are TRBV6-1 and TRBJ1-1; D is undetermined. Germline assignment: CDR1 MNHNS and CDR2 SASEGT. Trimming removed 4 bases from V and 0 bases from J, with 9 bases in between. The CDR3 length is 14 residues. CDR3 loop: CASSGQHLNTEAFF. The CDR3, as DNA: TGTGCCAGCAGTGGGCAACATTTGAACACTGAAGCTTTCTTT.

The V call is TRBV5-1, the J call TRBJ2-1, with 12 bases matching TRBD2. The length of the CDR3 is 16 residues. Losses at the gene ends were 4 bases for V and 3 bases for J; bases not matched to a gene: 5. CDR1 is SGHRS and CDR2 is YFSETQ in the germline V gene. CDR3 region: CASSPGLAGLYNEQFF. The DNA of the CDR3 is TGCGCCAGCAGCCCTGGACTAGCGGGGCTCTACAATGAGCAGTTCTTC.

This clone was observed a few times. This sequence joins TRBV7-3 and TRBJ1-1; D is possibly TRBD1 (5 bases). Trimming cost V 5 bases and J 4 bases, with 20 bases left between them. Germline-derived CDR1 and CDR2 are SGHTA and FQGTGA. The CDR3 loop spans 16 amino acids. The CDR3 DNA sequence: TGTGCCAGCAGCGGCGGGACGGACGGATTTAGCACTGAAGCTTTCTTT. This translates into CASSGGTDGFSTEAFF.

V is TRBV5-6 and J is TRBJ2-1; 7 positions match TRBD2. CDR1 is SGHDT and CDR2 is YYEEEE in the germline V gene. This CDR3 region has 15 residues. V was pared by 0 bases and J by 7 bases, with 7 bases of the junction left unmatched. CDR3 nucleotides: TGTGCCAGCAGCTTGGGGGGGGGACGGGAAAATGAGCAGTTCTTC. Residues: CASSLGGGRENEQFF.

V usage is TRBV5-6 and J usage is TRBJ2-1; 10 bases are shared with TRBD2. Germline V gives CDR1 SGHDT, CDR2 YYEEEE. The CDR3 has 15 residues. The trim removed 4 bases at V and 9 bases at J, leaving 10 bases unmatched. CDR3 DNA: TGTGCCAGCAGCCTCGGCCAGCGGGGGGGCACTGAGCAGTTCTTC. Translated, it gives CASSLGQRGGTEQFF.

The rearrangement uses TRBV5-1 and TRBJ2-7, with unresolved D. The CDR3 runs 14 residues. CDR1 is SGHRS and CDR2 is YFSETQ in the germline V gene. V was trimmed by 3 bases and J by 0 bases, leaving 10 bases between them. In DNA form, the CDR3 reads TGCGCCAGCAGCTCACAGACCCTCTCCTACGAGCAGTACTTC. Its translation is CASSSQTLSYEQYF.

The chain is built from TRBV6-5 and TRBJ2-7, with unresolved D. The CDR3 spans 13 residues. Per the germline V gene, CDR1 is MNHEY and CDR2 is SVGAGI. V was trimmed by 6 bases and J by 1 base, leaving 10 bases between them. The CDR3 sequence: CASRPPGSYEQYF. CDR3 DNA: TGTGCCAGCAGACCCCCCGGGTCCTACGAGCAGTACTTC.

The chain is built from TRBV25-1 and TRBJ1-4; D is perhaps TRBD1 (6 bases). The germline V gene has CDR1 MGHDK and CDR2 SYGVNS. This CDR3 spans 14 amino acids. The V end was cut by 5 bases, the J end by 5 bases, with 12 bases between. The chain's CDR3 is CASSTGWVNEKLFF. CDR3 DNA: TGTGCCAGCAGTACAGGGTGGGTAAATGAAAAACTGTTTTTT.

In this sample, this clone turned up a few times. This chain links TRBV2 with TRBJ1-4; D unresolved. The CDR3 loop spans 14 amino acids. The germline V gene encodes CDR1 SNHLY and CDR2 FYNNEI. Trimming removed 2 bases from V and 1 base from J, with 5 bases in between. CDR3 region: CASSEQQTNEKLFF. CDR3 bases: TGTGCCAGCAGTGAACAACAAACTAATGAAAAACTGTTTTTT.

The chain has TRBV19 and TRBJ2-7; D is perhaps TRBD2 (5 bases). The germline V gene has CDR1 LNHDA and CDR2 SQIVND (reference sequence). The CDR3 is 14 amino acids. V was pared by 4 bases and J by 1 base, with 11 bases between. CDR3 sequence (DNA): TGTGCCAGTAGTACCCGCCCGGGATCCTACGAGCAGTACTTC. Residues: CASSTRPGSYEQYF.